The rows below give T cell receptor beta chains drawn from one sample of a study of blood T cell repertoires in COVID-19. Profiled with immunoSEQ multiplex PCR; TCRdb holds only in-frame clones, not every one. This repertoire shows some 49,000 clones, roughly 80% found once; its top ten account for about 2.9%. Sequencing used peripheral blood. Receptor source: an older woman with acute or convalescent COVID-19. The CDR3 runs from the conserved cysteine through the conserved F or W. Fields, in order: D gene, V gene, clone size, J gene, CDR3 protein, CDR3 DNA. A D gene is named only where the DNA matches it firmly. Expanded clones are given a class, and other clones once, few, many or no size at all.

TRBD1	TRBV2	-	TRBJ2-7	CASSRDRGNEQYF	TGTGCCAGCAGTCGGGACAGGGGCAACGAGCAGTACTTC
-	TRBV9	-	TRBJ2-3	CASSPRPPMDTQYF	TGTGCCAGCAGCCCTAGACCCCCCATGGATACGCAGTATTTT
TRBD1	TRBV12-3/TRBV12-4	-	TRBJ2-7	CASREQGAYEQYF	TGTGCCAGCAGGGAACAGGGGGCCTACGAGCAGTACTTC
TRBD1	TRBV5-1	few	TRBJ2-7	CASSLDSGGYEQYF	TGCGCCAGCAGCTTGGATTCAGGGGGCTACGAGCAGTACTTC
-	TRBV3-1/TRBV3-2	-	TRBJ2-3	CASGFLSTDTQYF	TGTGCCAGCGGCTTTCTTAGCACAGATACGCAGTATTTT
-	TRBV24-1	-	TRBJ1-2	CATSDPTGSDGYTF	TGTGCCACCAGTGACCCCACAGGGAGCGATGGCTACACCTTC
TRBD1	TRBV5-1	-	TRBJ2-5	CASSFRDRIQETQYF	TGCGCCAGCAGCTTCCGGGACAGGATCCAAGAGACCCAGTACTTC
TRBD2	TRBV6-4	-	TRBJ2-1	CASSVGSGARGSEQFF	TGTGCCAGCAGTGTGGGTAGCGGGGCGAGAGGTAGTGAGCAGTTCTTC
TRBD1	TRBV7-6	-	TRBJ2-7	CASSLGDRGSYEQYF	TGTGCCAGCAGCTTAGGCGACAGGGGCTCCTACGAGCAGTACTTC
TRBD1	TRBV30	-	TRBJ1-2	CAWRATGGANYGYTF	TGTGCCTGGAGGGCCACAGGGGGAGCTAACTATGGCTACACCTTC
-	TRBV19	-	TRBJ1-3	CASSHPTEGIGNTIYF	TGTGCCAGTAGTCACCCTACGGAGGGGATTGGAAACACCATATATTTT
-	TRBV29-1	-	TRBJ1-3	CSVTHTGSGNTIYF	TGCAGCGTGACTCACACGGGATCTGGAAACACCATATATTTT
-	TRBV18	-	TRBJ2-3	CASSPLPSRGTDTQYF	TGTGCCAGCTCACCTCTCCCCAGCAGGGGCACAGATACGCAGTATTTT
-	TRBV7-2	once	TRBJ1-2	CASSLSRSIGYTF	TGTGCCAGCAGCTTGTCGCGTTCCATCGGTTACACCTTC
TRBD2	TRBV28	-	TRBJ2-1	CASSRPGTSGSWEQFF	TGTGCCAGCAGCCGACCCGGGACTAGCGGGAGTTGGGAGCAGTTCTTC